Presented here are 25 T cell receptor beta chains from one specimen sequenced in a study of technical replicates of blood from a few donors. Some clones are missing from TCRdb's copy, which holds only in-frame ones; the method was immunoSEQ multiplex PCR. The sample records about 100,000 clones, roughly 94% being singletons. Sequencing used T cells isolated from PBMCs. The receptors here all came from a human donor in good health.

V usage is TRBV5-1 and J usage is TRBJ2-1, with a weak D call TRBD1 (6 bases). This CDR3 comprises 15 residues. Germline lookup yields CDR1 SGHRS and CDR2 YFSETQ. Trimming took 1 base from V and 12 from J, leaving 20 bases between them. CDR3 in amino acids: CASSLTGTQTDGQFF. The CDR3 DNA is TGCGCCAGCAGCTTGACAGGGACCCAAACTGATGGGCAGTTCTTC.

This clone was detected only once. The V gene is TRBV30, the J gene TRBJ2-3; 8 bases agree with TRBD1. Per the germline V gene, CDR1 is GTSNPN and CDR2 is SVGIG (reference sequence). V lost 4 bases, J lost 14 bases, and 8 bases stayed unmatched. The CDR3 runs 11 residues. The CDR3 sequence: CAWTEGTGRYF. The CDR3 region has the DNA TGTGCCTGGACTGAAGGGACAGGACGGTATTTT.

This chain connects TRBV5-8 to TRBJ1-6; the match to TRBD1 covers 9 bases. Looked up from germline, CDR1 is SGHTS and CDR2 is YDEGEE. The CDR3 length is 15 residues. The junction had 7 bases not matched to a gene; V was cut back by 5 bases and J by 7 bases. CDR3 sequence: CASSDSDRGNSPLHF. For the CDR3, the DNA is TGTGCCAGCAGTGACTCGGACAGGGGAAATTCACCCCTCCACTTT.

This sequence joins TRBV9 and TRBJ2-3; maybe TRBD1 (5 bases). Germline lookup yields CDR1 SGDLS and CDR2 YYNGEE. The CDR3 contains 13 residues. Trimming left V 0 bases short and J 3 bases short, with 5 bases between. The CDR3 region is CASSVGQTDTQYF. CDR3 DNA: TGTGCCAGCAGCGTAGGACAGACAGATACGCAGTATTTT.

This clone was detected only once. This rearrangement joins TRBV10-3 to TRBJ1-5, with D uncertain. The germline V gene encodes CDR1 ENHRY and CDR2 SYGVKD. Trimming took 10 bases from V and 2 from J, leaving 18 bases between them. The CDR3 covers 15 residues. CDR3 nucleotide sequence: TGTGCCACCTGGGTAGGGAGCATGGGCAATCAGCCCCAGCATTTT. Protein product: CATWVGSMGNQPQHF.

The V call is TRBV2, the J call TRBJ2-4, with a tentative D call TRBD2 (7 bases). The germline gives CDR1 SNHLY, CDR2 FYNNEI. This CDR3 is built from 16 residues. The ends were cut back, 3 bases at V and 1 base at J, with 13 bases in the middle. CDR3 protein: CASSDPGGPAKNIQYF. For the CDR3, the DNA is TGTGCCAGCAGTGACCCCGGGGGGCCGGCCAAAAACATTCAGTACTTC.

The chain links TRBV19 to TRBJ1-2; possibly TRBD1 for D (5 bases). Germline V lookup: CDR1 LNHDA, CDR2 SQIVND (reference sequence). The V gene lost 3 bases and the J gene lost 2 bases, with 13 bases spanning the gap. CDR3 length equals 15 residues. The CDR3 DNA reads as TGTGCCAGTAGTATCACCAGGGTACCAAACTATGGCTACACCTTC. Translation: CASSITRVPNYGYTF.

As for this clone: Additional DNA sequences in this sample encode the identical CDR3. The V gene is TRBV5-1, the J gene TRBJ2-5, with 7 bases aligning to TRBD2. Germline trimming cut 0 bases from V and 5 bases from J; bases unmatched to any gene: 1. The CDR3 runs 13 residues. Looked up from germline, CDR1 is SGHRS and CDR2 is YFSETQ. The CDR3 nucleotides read TGCGCCAGCAGCTTGGAGGGAGGGGAGACCCAGTACTTC. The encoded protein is CASSLEGGETQYF.

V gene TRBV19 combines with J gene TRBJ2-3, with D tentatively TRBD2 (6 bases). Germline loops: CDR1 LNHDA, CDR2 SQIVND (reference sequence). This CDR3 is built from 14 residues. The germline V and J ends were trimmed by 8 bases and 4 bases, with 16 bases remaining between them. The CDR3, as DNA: TGTGCCAGTGGGGGGTCGGGAGCTGCAGATACGCAGTATTTT. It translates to CASGGSGAADTQYF.

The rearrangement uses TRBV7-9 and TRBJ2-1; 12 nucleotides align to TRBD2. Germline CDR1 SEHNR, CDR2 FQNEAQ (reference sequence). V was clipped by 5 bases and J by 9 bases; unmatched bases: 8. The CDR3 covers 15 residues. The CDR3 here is CASSPASGRAFEQFF. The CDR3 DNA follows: TGTGCCAGCAGCCCTGCTAGCGGGAGGGCCTTTGAGCAGTTCTTC. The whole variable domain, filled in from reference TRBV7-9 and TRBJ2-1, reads DTGVSQNPRHKITKRGQNVTFRCDPISEHNRLYWYRQTLGQGPEFLTYFQNEAQLEKSRLLSDRFSAERPKGSFSTLEIQRTEQGDSAMYLCASSPASGRAFEQFFGPGTRLTVL.

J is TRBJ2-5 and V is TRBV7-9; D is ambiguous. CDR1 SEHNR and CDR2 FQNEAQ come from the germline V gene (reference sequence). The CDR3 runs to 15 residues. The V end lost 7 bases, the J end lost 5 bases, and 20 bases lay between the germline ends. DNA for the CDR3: TGTGCCAGCATCCAACCTAGAATAGGTCGGGAGACCCAGTACTTC. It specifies CASIQPRIGRETQYF.

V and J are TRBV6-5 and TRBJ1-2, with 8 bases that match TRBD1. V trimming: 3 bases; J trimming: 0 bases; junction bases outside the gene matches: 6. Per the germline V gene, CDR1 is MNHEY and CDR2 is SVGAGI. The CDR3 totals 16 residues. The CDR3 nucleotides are TGTGCCAGCAGTTATAACAGGGGGGTCGCTAACTATGGCTACACCTTC. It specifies CASSYNRGVANYGYTF.

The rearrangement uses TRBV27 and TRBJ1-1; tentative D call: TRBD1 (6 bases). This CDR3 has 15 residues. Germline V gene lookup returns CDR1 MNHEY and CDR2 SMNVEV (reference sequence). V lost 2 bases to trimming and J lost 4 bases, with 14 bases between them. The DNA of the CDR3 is TGTGCCAGCAGTTTACACAGGGTTCGTGCCACTGAAGCTTTCTTT. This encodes CASSLHRVRATEAFF.

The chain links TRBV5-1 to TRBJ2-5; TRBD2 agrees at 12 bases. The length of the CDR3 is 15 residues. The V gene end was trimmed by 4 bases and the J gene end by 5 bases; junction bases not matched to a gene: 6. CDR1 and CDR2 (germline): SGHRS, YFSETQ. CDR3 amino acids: CASSRLAGEGETQYF. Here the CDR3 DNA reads TGCGCCAGCAGCCGACTAGCGGGAGAGGGTGAGACCCAGTACTTC.

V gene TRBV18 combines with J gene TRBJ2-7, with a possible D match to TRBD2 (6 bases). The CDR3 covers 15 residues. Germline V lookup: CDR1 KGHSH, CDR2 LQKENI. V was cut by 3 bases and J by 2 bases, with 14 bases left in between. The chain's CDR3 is CASSPTGVSPYEQYF. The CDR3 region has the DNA TGTGCCAGCTCACCGACGGGGGTGTCTCCCTACGAGCAGTACTTC.

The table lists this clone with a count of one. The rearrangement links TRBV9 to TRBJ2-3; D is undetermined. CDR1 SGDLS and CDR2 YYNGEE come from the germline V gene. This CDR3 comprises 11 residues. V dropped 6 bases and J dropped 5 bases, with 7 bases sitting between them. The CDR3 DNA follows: TGTGCCAGCATGTCGAGAGATACGCAGTATTTT. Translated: CASMSRDTQYF.

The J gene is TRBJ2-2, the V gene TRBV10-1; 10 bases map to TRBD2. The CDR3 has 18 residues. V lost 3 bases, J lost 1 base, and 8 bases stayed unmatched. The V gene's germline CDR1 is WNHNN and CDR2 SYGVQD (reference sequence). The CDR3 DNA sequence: TGCGCCAGCAGTGATGGGCTAGCGGGGGTCGAGAACACCGGGGAGCTGTTTTTT. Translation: CASSDGLAGVENTGELFF.

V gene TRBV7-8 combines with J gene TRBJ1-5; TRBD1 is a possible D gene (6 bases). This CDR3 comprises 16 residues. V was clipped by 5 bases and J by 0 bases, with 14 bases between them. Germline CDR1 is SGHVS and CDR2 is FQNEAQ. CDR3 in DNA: TGTGCCAGCAGCACGGACAGATCTTATAGCAATCAGCCCCAGCATTTT. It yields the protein CASSTDRSYSNQPQHF.

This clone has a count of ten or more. CDR3 residues: CASSPTGSNYGYTF. Written as DNA, the CDR3 is TGTGCCAGCAGCCCGACAGGCTCTAACTATGGCTACACCTTC. V gene TRBV7-8 combines with J gene TRBJ1-2, with a tentative D call TRBD1 (6 bases). Trimming left V 5 bases short and J 0 bases short, with 10 bases between. This CDR3 spans 14 amino acids. The germline V gene encodes CDR1 SGHVS and CDR2 FQNEAQ. Complete variable domain (other parts from reference TRBV7-8 and TRBJ1-2): GAGVSQSPRYKVAKRGQDVALRCDPISGHVSLFWYQQALGQGPEFLTYFQNEAQLDKSGLPSDRFFAERPEGSVSTLKIQRTQQEDSAVYLCASSPTGSNYGYTFGSGTRLTVV.

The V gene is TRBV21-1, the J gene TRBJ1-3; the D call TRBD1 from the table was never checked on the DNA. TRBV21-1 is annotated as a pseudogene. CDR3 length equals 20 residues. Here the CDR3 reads CASSKENGTGGQFSGNTIYF. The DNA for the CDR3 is TGTGCCAGCAGCAAAGAAAACGGGACAGGGGGCCAGTTCTCTGGAAACACCATATATTTT.

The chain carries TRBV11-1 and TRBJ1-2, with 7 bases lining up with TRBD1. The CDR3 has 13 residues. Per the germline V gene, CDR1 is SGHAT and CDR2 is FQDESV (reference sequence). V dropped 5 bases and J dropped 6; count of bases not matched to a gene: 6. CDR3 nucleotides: TGTGCCAGCAGCCTCGACAGGGTGCATGGCTACACCTTC. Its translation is CASSLDRVHGYTF. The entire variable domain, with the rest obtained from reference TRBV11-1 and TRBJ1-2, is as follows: EAEVAQSPRYKITEKSQAVAFWCDPISGHATLYWYRQILGQGPELLVQFQDESVVDDSQLPKDRFSAERLKGVDSTLKIQPAELGDSAMYLCASSLDRVHGYTFGSGTRLTVV.

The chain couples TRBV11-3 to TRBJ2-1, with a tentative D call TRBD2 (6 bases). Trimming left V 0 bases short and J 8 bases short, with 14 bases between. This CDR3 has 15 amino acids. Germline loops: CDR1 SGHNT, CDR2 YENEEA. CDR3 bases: TGTGCCAGCAGCTTAGATCGGGCGGGGTGGGATGAGCAGTTCTTC. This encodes CASSLDRAGWDEQFF.

CDR3: CASIGIQGARTSLREQYF. The CDR3 bases are TGTGCCAGCATCGGTATACAGGGGGCGAGGACTAGTCTGCGGGAGCAGTACTTC. The V gene is TRBV2, the J gene TRBJ2-7; 9 bases fit TRBD1. The V and J ends lost 7 bases and 7 bases, in that order; junction bases with no gene match: 23. Germline CDR1 SNHLY, CDR2 FYNNEI. The CDR3 is made up of 18 amino acids.

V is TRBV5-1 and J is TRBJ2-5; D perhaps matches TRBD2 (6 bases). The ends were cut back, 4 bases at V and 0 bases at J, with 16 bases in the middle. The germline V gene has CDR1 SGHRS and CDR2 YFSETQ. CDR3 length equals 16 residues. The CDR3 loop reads CASSMGGPGYQETQYF. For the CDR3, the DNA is TGCGCCAGCAGCATGGGGGGTCCGGGGTACCAAGAGACCCAGTACTTC.

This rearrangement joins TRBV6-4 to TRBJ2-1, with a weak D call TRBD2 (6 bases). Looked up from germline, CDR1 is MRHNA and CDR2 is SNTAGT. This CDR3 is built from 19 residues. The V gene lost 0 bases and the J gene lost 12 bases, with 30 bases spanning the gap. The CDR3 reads CASSDSNGDLFGWAFGQFF. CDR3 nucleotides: TGTGCCAGCAGTGACTCGAATGGGGACTTGTTTGGTTGGGCCTTTGGGCAGTTCTTC.